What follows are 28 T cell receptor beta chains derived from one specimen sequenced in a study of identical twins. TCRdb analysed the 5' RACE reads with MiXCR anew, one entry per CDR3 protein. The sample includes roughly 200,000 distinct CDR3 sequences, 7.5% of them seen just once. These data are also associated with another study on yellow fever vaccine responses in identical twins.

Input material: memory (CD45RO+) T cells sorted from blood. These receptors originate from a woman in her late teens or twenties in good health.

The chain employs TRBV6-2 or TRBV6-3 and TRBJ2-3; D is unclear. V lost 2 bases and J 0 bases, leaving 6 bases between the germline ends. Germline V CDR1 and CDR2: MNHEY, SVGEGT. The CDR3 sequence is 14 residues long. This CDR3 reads CASSYKSSTDTQYF. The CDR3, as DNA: TGTGCCAGCAGTTACAAGTCTAGCACAGATACGCAGTATTTT.

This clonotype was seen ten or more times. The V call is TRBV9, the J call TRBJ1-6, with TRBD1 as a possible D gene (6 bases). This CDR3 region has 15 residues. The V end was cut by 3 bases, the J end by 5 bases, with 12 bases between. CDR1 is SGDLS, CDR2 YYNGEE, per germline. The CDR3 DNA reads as TGTGCCAGCAGCGGCCAGGGGTTCGATAATTCACCCCTCCACTTT. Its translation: CASSGQGFDNSPLHF. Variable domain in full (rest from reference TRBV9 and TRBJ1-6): DSGVTQTPKHLITATGQRVTLRCSPRSGDLSVYWYQQSLDQGLQFLIQYYNGEERAKGNILERFSAQQFPDLHSELNLSSLELGDSALYFCASSGQGFDNSPLHFGNGTRLTVT.

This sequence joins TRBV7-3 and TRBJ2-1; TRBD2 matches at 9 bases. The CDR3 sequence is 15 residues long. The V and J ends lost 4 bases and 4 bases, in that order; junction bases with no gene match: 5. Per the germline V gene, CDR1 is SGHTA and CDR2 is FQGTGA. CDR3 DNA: TGTGCCAGCAGCTCTGGACTAGCGAAGTACAATGAGCAGTTCTTC. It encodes CASSSGLAKYNEQFF.

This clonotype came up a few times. CDR3 loop: CASKDLNNEQFF. As DNA, the CDR3 is TGTGCCTCCAAGGATCTGAACAATGAGCAGTTCTTC. V gene TRBV30 combines with J gene TRBJ2-1; D not resolved. The germline gives CDR1 GTSNPN, CDR2 SVGIG (reference sequence). V was trimmed by 7 bases and J by 5 bases, leaving 12 bases between them. The CDR3 sequence is 12 residues long.

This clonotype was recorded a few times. The CDR3 DNA sequence: TGTGCCAGCAGGGGGGACAGAAGCAATGAGCAGTTCTTC. Protein: CASRGDRSNEQFF. The genes are TRBV6-1 and TRBJ2-1, with 7 bases identical to TRBD1. V lost 6 bases and J lost 6; bases outside the gene matches: 5. The CDR3 is made up of 13 amino acids. Germline loops: CDR1 MNHNS, CDR2 SASEGT.

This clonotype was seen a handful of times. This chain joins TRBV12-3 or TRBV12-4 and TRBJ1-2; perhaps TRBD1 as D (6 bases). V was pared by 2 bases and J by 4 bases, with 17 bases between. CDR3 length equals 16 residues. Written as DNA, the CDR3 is TGTGCCAGCAGTTTATTGCGACGGGCAGGGGCCTATGGCTACACCTTC. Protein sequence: CASSLLRRAGAYGYTF.

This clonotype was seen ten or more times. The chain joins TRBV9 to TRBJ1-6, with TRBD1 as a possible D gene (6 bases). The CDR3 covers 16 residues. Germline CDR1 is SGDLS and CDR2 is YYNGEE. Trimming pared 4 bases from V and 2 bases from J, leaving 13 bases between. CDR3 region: CASSTRQDPYNSPLHF. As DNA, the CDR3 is TGTGCCAGCAGCACCCGACAGGACCCCTATAATTCACCCCTCCACTTT.

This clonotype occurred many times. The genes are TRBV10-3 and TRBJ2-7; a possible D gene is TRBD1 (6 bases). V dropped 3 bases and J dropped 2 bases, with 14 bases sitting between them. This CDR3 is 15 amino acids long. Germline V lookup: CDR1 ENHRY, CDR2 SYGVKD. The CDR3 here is CAISDRDIRTYEQYF. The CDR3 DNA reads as TGTGCCATCAGTGACCGGGACATACGGACCTACGAGCAGTACTTC.

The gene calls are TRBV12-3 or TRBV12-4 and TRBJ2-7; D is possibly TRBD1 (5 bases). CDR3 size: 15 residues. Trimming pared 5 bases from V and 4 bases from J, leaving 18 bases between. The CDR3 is CASSPWGRVKYEQYF. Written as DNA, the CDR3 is TGTGCCAGCAGTCCATGGGGCAGGGTCAAATACGAGCAGTACTTC.

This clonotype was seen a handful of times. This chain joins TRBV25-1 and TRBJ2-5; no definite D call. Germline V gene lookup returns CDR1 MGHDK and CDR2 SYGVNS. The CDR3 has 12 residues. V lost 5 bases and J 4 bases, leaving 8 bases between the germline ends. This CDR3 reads CASSLPGETQYF. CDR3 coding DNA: TGTGCCAGCAGTCTACCGGGAGAGACCCAGTACTTC.

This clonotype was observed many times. Written as DNA, the CDR3 is TGTGCCAGCAGTCGGGGACTAGCGGGAGGGGGAGAGACCCAGTACTTC. It specifies CASSRGLAGGGETQYF. V gene TRBV11-2 combines with J gene TRBJ2-5, with TRBD2 identical over 16 bases. CDR1 SGHAT and CDR2 FQNNGV come from the germline V gene. This CDR3 is 16 amino acids long. V was pared by 6 bases and J by 4 bases, with 5 bases of the junction left unmatched.

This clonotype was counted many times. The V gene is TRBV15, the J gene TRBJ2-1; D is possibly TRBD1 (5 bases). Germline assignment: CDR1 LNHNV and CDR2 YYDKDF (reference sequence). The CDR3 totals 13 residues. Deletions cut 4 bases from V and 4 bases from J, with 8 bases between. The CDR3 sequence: CATSKAGYNEQFF. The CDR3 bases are TGTGCCACCAGCAAGGCAGGGTACAATGAGCAGTTCTTC.

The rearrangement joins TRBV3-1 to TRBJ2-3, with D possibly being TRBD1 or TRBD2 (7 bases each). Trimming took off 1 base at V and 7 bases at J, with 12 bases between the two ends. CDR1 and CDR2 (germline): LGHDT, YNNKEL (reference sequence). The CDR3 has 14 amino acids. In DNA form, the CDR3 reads TGTGCCAGCAGCCAAGCCCAGGGGGGGAATACGCAGTATTTT. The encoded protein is CASSQAQGGNTQYF.

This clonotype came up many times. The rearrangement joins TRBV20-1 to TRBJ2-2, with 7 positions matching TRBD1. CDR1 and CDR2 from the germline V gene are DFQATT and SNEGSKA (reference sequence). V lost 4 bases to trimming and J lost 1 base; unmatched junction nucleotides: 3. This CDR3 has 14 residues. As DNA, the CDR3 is TGCAGTGCTAAAAGGACAGGGAACACCGGGGAGCTGTTTTTT. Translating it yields CSAKRTGNTGELFF.

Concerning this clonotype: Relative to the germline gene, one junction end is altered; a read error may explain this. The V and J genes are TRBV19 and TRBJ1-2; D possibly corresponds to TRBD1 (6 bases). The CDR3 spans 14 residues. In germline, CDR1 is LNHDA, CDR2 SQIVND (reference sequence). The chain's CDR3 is CTSSIPGAYYGYTF. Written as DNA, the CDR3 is TGTACCAGTAGTATCCCAGGGGCGTACTATGGCTACACCTTC.

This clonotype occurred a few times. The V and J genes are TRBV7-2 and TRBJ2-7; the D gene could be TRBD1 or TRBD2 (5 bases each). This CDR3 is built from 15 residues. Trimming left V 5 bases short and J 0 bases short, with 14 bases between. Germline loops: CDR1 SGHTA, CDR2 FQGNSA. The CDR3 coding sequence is TGTGCCAGCAGCCCCCGGGACCGAATCTCCTACGAGCAGTACTTC. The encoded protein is CASSPRDRISYEQYF.

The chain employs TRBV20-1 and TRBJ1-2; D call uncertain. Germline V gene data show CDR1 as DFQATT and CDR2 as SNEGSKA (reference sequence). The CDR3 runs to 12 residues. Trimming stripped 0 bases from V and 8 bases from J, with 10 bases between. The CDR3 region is CSARDTLRGYTF. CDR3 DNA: TGCAGTGCTAGAGATACCTTGAGGGGCTACACCTTC.

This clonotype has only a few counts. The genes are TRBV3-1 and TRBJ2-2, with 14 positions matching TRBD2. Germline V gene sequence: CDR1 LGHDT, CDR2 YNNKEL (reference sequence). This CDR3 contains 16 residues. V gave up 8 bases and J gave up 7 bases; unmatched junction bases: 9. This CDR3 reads CASAEGLAGVGGELFF. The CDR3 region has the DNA TGTGCCAGCGCAGAGGGACTAGCGGGAGTAGGCGGGGAGCTGTTTTTT.

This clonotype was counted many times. CDR3 amino acids: CASSDASGDTDTQYF. The CDR3 DNA is TGTGCCAGCAGTGACGCTAGCGGGGACACAGATACGCAGTATTTT. The chain combines TRBV6-4 with TRBJ2-3; TRBD2 matches 9 bases. Germline V gene data show CDR1 as MRHNA and CDR2 as SNTAGT. This CDR3 spans 15 amino acids. With 2 bases clipped from V and 2 bases from J, the junction kept 2 bases outside the gene matches.

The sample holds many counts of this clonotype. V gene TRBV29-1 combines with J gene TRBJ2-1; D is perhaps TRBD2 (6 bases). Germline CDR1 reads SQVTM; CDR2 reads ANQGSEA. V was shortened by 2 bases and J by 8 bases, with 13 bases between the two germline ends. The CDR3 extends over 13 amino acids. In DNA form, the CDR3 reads TGCAGCGTTGAACCGCCAGGGAGGCATGAGCAGTTCTTC. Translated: CSVEPPGRHEQFF.

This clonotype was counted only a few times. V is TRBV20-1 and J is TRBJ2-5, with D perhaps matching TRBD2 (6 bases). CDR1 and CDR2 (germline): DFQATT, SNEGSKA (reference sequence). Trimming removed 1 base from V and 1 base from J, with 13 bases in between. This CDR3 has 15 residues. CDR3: CSARVRRGAQETQYF. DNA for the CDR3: TGCAGTGCTAGAGTACGGCGGGGCGCCCAAGAGACCCAGTACTTC.

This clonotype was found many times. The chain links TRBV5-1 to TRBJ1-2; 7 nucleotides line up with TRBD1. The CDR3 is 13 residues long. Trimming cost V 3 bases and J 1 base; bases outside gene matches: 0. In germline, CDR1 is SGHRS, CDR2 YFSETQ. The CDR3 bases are TGCGCCAGCAGCTCAGGGGGTAACTATGGCTACACCTTC. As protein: CASSSGGNYGYTF.

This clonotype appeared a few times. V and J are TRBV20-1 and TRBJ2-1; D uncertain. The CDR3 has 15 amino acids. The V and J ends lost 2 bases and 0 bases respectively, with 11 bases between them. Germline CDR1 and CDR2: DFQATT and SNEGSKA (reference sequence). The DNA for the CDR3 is TGCAGTGCTAGAAGGCCGTCCAACTCCTACAATGAGCAGTTCTTC. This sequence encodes CSARRPSNSYNEQFF.

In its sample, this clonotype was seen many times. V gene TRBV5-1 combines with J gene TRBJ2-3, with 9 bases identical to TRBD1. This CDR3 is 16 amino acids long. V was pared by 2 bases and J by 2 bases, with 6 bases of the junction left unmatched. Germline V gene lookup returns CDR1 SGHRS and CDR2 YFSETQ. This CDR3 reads CASSFVGTGSTDTQYF. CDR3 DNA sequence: TGCGCCAGCAGCTTCGTAGGGACAGGGTCCACAGATACGCAGTATTTT.

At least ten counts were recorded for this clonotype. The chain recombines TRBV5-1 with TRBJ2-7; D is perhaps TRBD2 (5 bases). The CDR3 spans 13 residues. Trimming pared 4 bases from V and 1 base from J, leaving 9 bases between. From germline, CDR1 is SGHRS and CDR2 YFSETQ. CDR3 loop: CASSAGGSYEQYF. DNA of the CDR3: TGCGCCAGCAGCGCGGGTGGGTCCTACGAGCAGTACTTC.

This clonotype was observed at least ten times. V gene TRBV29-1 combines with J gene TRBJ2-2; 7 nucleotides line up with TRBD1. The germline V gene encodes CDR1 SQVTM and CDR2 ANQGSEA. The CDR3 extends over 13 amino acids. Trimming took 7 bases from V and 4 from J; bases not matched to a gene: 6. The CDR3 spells CSAGNRGTGELFF. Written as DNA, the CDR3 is TGCAGCGCTGGAAACAGGGGCACCGGGGAGCTGTTTTTT.

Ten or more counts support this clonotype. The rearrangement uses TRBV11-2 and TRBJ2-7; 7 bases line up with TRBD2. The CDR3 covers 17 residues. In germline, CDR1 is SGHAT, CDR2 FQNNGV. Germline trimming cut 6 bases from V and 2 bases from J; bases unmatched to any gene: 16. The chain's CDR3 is CASSARGGLAVPYEQYF. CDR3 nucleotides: TGTGCCAGCAGTGCTAGGGGAGGGCTAGCGGTCCCCTACGAGCAGTACTTC.

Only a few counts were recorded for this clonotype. The CDR3 region is CASSLDPGSQETQYF. The CDR3 DNA sequence: TGTGCCAGCAGCTTAGATCCCGGATCCCAAGAGACCCAGTACTTC. V gene TRBV7-2 combines with J gene TRBJ2-5; D remains unclear. V lost 1 base and J 1 base, leaving 10 bases between the germline ends. Per germline, CDR1 SGHTA and CDR2 FQGNSA. The CDR3 contains 15 residues. The full variable domain, in which reference TRBV7-2 and TRBJ2-5 provide the parts outside the CDR3, is GAGVSQSPSNKVTEKGKDVELRCDPISGHTALYWYRQSLGQGLEFLIYFQGNSAPDKSGLPSDRFSAERTGGSVSTLTIQRTQQEDSAVYLCASSLDPGSQETQYFGPGTRLLVL.